The 24 T cell receptor beta chains listed next were all sequenced from one sample in a study of T-cell reconstitution after alpha-beta-depleted transplantation in children. As it was prepared, the TCRbeta library received unique molecular identifiers. Using its own MiXCR run on the PCR reads, TCRdb lists one record per CDR3 protein. The sample lists 480,000 or so distinct CDR3 sequences; 8% to 11% were seen once. This specimen was PBMCs, taken before TCRalphabeta/CD19-depleted stem cell transplant. Receptors were obtained from a child aged 2 to 10 with inherited bone marrow failure, due to receive a stem cell transplant.

The sample holds many counts of this clonotype. This chain uses TRBV5-1 with TRBJ2-1, with 15 bases that match TRBD2. Germline V gives CDR1 SGHRS, CDR2 YFSETQ. The CDR3 has 16 amino acids. After removal of 4 bases from V and 7 bases from J, the junction contained 6 bases not matched to a gene. In DNA, the CDR3 is TGCGCCAGCAGCCCGGGACTAGCGGGAGGATCTAATGAGCAGTTCTTC. It encodes CASSPGLAGGSNEQFF. Full variable domain (remainder filled in from reference TRBV5-1 and TRBJ2-1): KAGVTQTPRYLIKTRGQQVTLSCSPISGHRSVSWYQQTPGQGLQFLFEYFSETQRNKGNFPGRFSGRQFSNSRSEMNVSTLELGDSALYLCASSPGLAGGSNEQFFGPGTRLTVL.

There are many counts of this clonotype. The rearrangement uses TRBV7-2 and TRBJ2-1, with 7 nucleotides matching TRBD2. The V segment lost 5 bases and the J segment 8 bases; nucleotides outside the gene matches: 9. Germline-derived CDR1 and CDR2 are SGHTA and FQGNSA. The CDR3 spans 14 residues. CDR3 in amino acids: CASSVPAGADEQFF. CDR3 coding DNA: TGTGCCAGCAGCGTCCCCGCGGGAGCGGATGAGCAGTTCTTC.

This chain uses TRBV11-2 with TRBJ2-7; TRBD2 matches 7 bases. In germline, CDR1 is SGHAT, CDR2 FQNNGV. V lost 3 bases and J lost 7; bases outside the gene matches: 15. This CDR3 is built from 16 residues. The CDR3 bases are TGTGCCAGCAGCTTTTGGCCTAGCGGTGCACCTAATGAGCAGTACTTC. It specifies CASSFWPSGAPNEQYF.

This clonotype occurred many times. The V gene is TRBV7-9, the J gene TRBJ2-7; D gene ambiguous. V lost 2 bases to trimming and J lost 0 bases, with 11 bases between them. The CDR3 loop spans 15 amino acids. Germline assignment: CDR1 SEHNR and CDR2 FQNEAQ (reference sequence). The CDR3 loop reads CASSLLVESSYEQYF. CDR3 sequence (DNA): TGTGCCAGCAGCTTATTGGTGGAAAGCTCCTACGAGCAGTACTTC.

This clonotype has ten or more counts. The gene calls are TRBV7-2 and TRBJ2-1, with TRBD2 as a possible D gene (6 bases). CDR1 is SGHTA and CDR2 is FQGNSA in the germline V gene. The CDR3 contains 15 residues. The V end lost 2 bases, the J end lost 2 bases, and 10 bases lay between the germline ends. The DNA of the CDR3 is TGTGCCAGCAGCTTATCGGCTAGCGCCTACAATGAGCAGTTCTTC. It yields the protein CASSLSASAYNEQFF.

This clonotype was counted ten times or more. The CDR3 region has the DNA TGTGCCAGCAGCTTGAGGTCCAAAAACGAGCAGTACTTC. Protein sequence: CASSLRSKNEQYF. The chain combines TRBV13 with TRBJ2-7; D remains unclear. The CDR3 covers 13 residues. With 3 bases removed from V and 5 bases from J, the gap between germline ends came to 11 bases. Per the germline V gene, CDR1 is PRHDT and CDR2 is FYEKMQ (reference sequence).

This clonotype was seen many times. This chain joins TRBV4-3 and TRBJ2-7; the D gene could be TRBD1 or TRBD2 (5 bases each). This CDR3 has 19 amino acids. The V gene lost 1 base and the J gene lost 0 bases, with 22 bases spanning the gap. Germline loops: CDR1 LGHNA, CDR2 YSLEER. CDR3 region: CASSQGRHRGPEGSYEQYF. CDR3 DNA: TGCGCCAGCAGCCAAGGCCGTCATAGGGGTCCCGAGGGCTCCTACGAGCAGTACTTC.

There are many counts of this clonotype. The CDR3 region has the DNA TGTGCCAGCAGTTCCCGCACAGGGGGTCAGCCCCAGCATTTT. This codes for CASSSRTGGQPQHF. This chain uses TRBV12-3 or TRBV12-4 with TRBJ1-5; 8 nucleotides match TRBD1. The length of the CDR3 is 14 residues. Trimming removed 4 bases from V and 6 bases from J; junction bases left unmatched: 5.

A few counts support this clonotype. This chain links TRBV27 with TRBJ2-2; 7 bases match TRBD2. From germline, CDR1 is MNHEY and CDR2 SMNVEV (reference sequence). J lost 5 bases, V lost 8 bases, and 11 bases had no gene match. This CDR3 region has 15 residues. The CDR3 DNA is TGTGCCAGCGTCCTAACTGGGGGAGGGACCGGGGAGCTGTTTTTT. Protein sequence: CASVLTGGGTGELFF.

This clonotype was counted many times. V and J are TRBV25-1 and TRBJ1-5; perhaps TRBD1 as D (5 bases). The CDR3 covers 13 residues. Trimming removed 3 bases at V and 6 bases at J, with 9 bases between. Germline V gene data show CDR1 as MGHDK and CDR2 as SYGVNS. CDR3 in amino acids: CASSERGFQPQHF. CDR3 nucleotide sequence: TGTGCCAGCAGTGAGCGGGGGTTTCAGCCCCAGCATTTT.

This clonotype has just a few counts. The CDR3 sequence is CSAGRRLAGDEQYF. The DNA of the CDR3 is TGCAGTGCTGGGCGGAGGCTAGCGGGAGACGAGCAGTACTTC. This chain connects TRBV20-1 to TRBJ2-7, with 10 nucleotides matching TRBD2. V was pared by 5 bases and J by 5 bases, with 9 bases of the junction left unmatched. From germline, CDR1 is DFQATT and CDR2 SNEGSKA (reference sequence). This CDR3 is built from 14 residues.

This clonotype has ten or more counts. CDR3 loop: CASRKDRGDTYEQYF. The CDR3 DNA sequence: TGTGCCAGCAGAAAAGACAGGGGCGACACTTACGAGCAGTACTTC. The rearrangement joins TRBV7-2 to TRBJ2-7; 8 bases are a match to TRBD1. Germline assignment: CDR1 SGHTA and CDR2 FQGNSA. There are 15 residues in the CDR3. Losses at the gene ends were 6 bases for V and 4 bases for J; bases not matched to a gene: 11.

This clonotype was recorded at least ten times. This sequence joins TRBV28 and TRBJ1-2, with D hard to call. Germline V gene data show CDR1 as MDHEN and CDR2 as SYDVKM. The CDR3 is made up of 15 amino acids. The V and J ends lost 7 bases and 2 bases respectively, with 17 bases between them. The CDR3 sequence: CASNPVGRPNYGYTF. The CDR3 region has the DNA TGTGCCAGCAATCCCGTAGGGCGGCCCAACTATGGCTACACCTTC.

This clonotype appeared many times. CDR3 residues: CASSLGQLSGYTF. The CDR3 DNA sequence: TGTGCCAGCAGCTTGGGACAGCTTAGTGGCTACACCTTC. The chain links TRBV5-6 to TRBJ1-2; D possibly corresponds to TRBD1 (5 bases). The V end was cut by 0 bases, the J end by 7 bases, with 10 bases between. The CDR3 is 13 residues long. The germline gives CDR1 SGHDT, CDR2 YYEEEE.

The chain recombines TRBV3-1 with TRBJ1-1, with D possibly being TRBD1 (5 bases). From germline, CDR1 is LGHDT and CDR2 YNNKEL (reference sequence). The CDR3 contains 13 residues. V shed 1 base and J shed 6 bases, with 9 bases lying between them. The chain's CDR3 is CASSQVGGPEAFF. The CDR3 DNA reads TGTGCCAGCAGCCAAGTGGGGGGACCTGAAGCTTTCTTT.

The chain employs TRBV5-5 and TRBJ2-7, with 7 bases fitting TRBD1. There are 15 residues in the CDR3. J was trimmed by 0 bases and V by 4 bases; bases with no gene match: 7. Germline CDR1 reads SGHKS; CDR2 reads YYEKEE (reference sequence). The CDR3 coding sequence is TGTGCCAGCAGCCGAGGGGGCCTCATCTCCTACGAGCAGTACTTC. Encoded protein: CASSRGGLISYEQYF.

This clonotype was seen many times. This chain joins TRBV12-3 or TRBV12-4 and TRBJ2-7; 13 bases match TRBD2. V dropped 6 bases and J dropped 2; count of bases not matched to a gene: 4. This CDR3 has 15 residues. The CDR3 is CASRLGTSGTYEQYF. The CDR3 DNA reads TGTGCCAGCAGACTTGGGACTAGCGGGACCTACGAGCAGTACTTC.

This clonotype was counted many times. This chain joins TRBV20-1 and TRBJ2-2; D call uncertain. This CDR3 has 13 residues. Germline-derived CDR1 and CDR2 are DFQATT and SNEGSKA (reference sequence). V shed 2 bases and J shed 3 bases, with 7 bases lying between them. In nucleotides, the CDR3 is TGCAGTGCTAGACGGGTAGACACCGGGGAGCTGTTTTTT. It is translated as CSARRVDTGELFF.

This clonotype has at least ten counts. The chain employs TRBV12-3 or TRBV12-4 and TRBJ1-1, with TRBD1 identical over 7 bases. CDR3 size: 14 residues. With V trimmed by 7 bases and J by 1 base, 6 bases remained unmatched. CDR3 sequence (DNA): TGTGCCAGCACCGGGACAGTACAGAACACTGAAGCTTTCTTT. Encoded protein: CASTGTVQNTEAFF.

This clonotype has at least ten counts. The chain employs TRBV20-1 and TRBJ2-7, with 11 nucleotides matching TRBD2. The CDR3 extends over 15 amino acids. Germline CDR1 DFQATT, CDR2 SNEGSKA (reference sequence). Unmatched junction bases numbered 4, after V lost 3 bases and J lost 0 bases. The CDR3 DNA sequence: TGCAGTGCTAGGGGACTAGCGGCATACTCCTACGAGCAGTACTTC. Its protein product is CSARGLAAYSYEQYF.

As for this clonotype: At one boundary the junction diverges from the germline segment, which might be a read error. This chain connects TRBV5-1 to TRBJ1-1; D gene uncertain. The CDR3 has 13 amino acids. Germline V lookup: CDR1 SGHRS, CDR2 YFSETQ. Here the CDR3 DNA reads TGCGCCAGCAGCTTGGCGGGGAACGCTGAAGCTTTCTTT. Its protein is CASSLAGNAEAFF.

This clonotype occurred once. Just one base apart from a much larger clone, this may be a read error. J is TRBJ2-7 and V is TRBV28; 16 bases agree with TRBD2. Germline V lookup: CDR1 MDHEN, CDR2 SYDVKM. The CDR3 covers 18 residues. The CDR3 region is CPSSLWGLAGGPNDEQYF. In nucleotides, the CDR3 is TGTCCCAGCAGTTTATGGGGACTAGCGGGAGGGCCTAACGACGAGCAGTACTTC.

This clonotype came up many times. The V and J genes are TRBV15 and TRBJ2-1; TRBD2 matches at 13 bases. The CDR3 covers 20 residues. Losses at the gene ends were 0 bases for V and 12 bases for J; bases not matched to a gene: 20. Germline V gene sequence: CDR1 LNHNV, CDR2 YYDKDF (reference sequence). The CDR3 loop reads CATSRDKWTSGSIENGGQFF. As DNA, the CDR3 is TGTGCCACCAGCAGAGACAAATGGACTAGCGGGAGCATAGAGAACGGTGGGCAGTTCTTC.

The table lists this clonotype with a few counts. The chain links TRBV18 to TRBJ2-1; TRBD2 matches 9 bases. Germline CDR1 KGHSH, CDR2 LQKENI. Germline trimming cut 0 bases from V and 5 bases from J; bases unmatched to any gene: 5. The CDR3 totals 16 residues. The DNA for the CDR3 is TGTGCCAGCTCACCACCTAGCGGGAGATTCAACAATGAGCAGTTCTTC. Translation: CASSPPSGRFNNEQFF.